This TCR beta chain was sequenced for a study of blood T cell repertoires in COVID-19. The overall study: The origin of the acute and convalescent COVID-19 samples was the United States, Italy and Spain.

The CDR3 is 15 amino acids. V was trimmed by 2 bases and J by 7 bases, leaving 17 bases between them. Germline V lookup: CDR1 MNHEY, CDR2 SVGAGI. Per the original methods: From reference gene primer amplification, estimates of nucleated cell counts were derived. This table comes from immunoSEQ multiplex PCR, and its TCRdb copy is limited to in-frame clones, with some not included. V, J and clone size are taken as reported in that table, and D and trimming were inferred from the DNA itself. Here the sample spans roughly 140,000 clones, over 75% being singletons. The V call is TRBV6-5, the J call TRBJ1-1; D is ambiguous. The sequenced sample consisted of peripheral blood. The sequence derives from a man in his 60s with active or convalescent COVID-19. Here the CDR3 DNA reads TGTGCCAGCAGTTACGACCGGCGAGGGATCCTTGAAGCTTTCTTT. Encoded protein: CASSYDRRGILEAFF.